The text below deals with one TCR beta chain. Its cognate antigen is unknown. Mismatch with germline at one junction end may stem from a read error. Sample-barcoded 5' priming and a J-beta primer mix drove a second PCR of roughly 6 to 12 cycles. Tagging of each cDNA molecule was performed by a template-switch adaptor with 12 random nucleotides. Using its own MiXCR run on the 5' RACE reads, TCRdb lists one record per CDR3 protein. This table holds 720,000 or so distinct CDR3 sequences, around 43% found once. This sample was taken from a study of blood T cells in healthy people across ages. Study observations and caveats: Both naive CD4+ cell counts and diversity were greater in long-lived donors than in aged donors.

This CDR3 contains 14 residues. Healthy individuals of Caucasian origin from Russia, aged about 6 to 95, served as donors. Per-sample PBMC isolation yielded at least 7 million cells. The rearrangement links TRBV12-3 or TRBV12-4 to TRBJ1-1; D remains unclear. Input material: blood. This receptor was taken from a man older than 75 in good health. The CDR3 bases are TGTGCCAGCAGGTTAGACGTCAGCGACACTGAAGCTTTCTTT. Encoded protein: CASRLDVSDTEAFF.